A selection of T cell receptor beta chains follows, all from one sample in a study of CXCR3-negative and CXCR3-positive naive CD8 T cells. TCRdb re-called the 5' RACE reads, yielding one record per CDR3 amino acid sequence without DNA. This sample's table reports around 110,000 distinct CDR3 sequences. The specimen was naive CXCR3+ CD8+ T cells from blood. All receptors come from a human donor in good health. Some clones in this sample may be carry-over from other donors' samples. Both conserved end residues are part of each CDR3.

TRBJ1-1	TRBV7-9	CASSPRQGRNTEAFF
TRBJ2-7	TRBV20-1	CSASAQPNYEQYF
TRBJ2-7	TRBV28	CASSPNSGFYEQYF
TRBJ2-1	TRBV29-1	CSVDWLAGFSYNEQFF
TRBJ1-3	TRBV2	CASSDGPLSGNTIYF
TRBJ2-2	TRBV12-3/TRBV12-4	CASSHGITTGELFF
TRBJ2-3	TRBV7-3	CASSLFAQGADTQYF
TRBJ2-5	TRBV4-1	CASRRQEQETQYF
TRBJ2-3	TRBV7-9	CATAGQGLHTQYF
TRBJ2-3	TRBV7-2	CASSFRGAMGTDTQYF
TRBJ1-6	TRBV5-1	CASSLDRGNSPLHF
TRBJ2-7	TRBV5-1	CASRSPGQDLYEQYF
TRBJ2-3	TRBV12-3/TRBV12-4	CASSLRASTADTQYF
TRBJ2-1	TRBV28	CASSSYLTSGRASNEQFF
TRBJ2-7	TRBV5-6	CASSGDRGPYEQYF
TRBJ1-1	TRBV12-3/TRBV12-4	CASSSGTGMNTEAFF